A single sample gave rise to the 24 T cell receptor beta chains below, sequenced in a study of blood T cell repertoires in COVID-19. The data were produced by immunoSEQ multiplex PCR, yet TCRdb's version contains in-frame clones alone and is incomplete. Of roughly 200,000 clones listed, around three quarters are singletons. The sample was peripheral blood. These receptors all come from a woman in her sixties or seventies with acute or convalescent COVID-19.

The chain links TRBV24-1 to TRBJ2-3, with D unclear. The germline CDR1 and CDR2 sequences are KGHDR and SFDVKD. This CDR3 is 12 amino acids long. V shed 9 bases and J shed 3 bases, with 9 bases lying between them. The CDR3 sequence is CATSYQTDTQYF. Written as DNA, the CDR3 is TGTGCCACCTCTTATCAGACAGATACGCAGTATTTT.

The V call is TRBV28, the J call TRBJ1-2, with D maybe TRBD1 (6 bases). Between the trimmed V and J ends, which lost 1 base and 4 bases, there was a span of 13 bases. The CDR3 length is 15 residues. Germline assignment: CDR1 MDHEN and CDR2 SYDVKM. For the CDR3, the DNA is TGTGCCAGCAGTTTATCGCGGGGGGCCGGCTATGGCTACACCTTC. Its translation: CASSLSRGAGYGYTF.

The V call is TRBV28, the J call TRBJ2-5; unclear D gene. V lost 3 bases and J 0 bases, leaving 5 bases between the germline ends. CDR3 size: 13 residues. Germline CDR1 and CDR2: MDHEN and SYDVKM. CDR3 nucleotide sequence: TGTGCCAGCAGTTTGCAGTACCAAGAGACCCAGTACTTC. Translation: CASSLQYQETQYF.

This chain's CDR3 is CSVDTRGADGYTF. The CDR3 DNA reads as TGCAGCGTTGACACCCGGGGGGCGGATGGCTACACCTTC. The rearrangement joins TRBV29-1 to TRBJ1-2; D perhaps matches TRBD1 (6 bases). This CDR3 is built from 13 residues. CDR1 is SQVTM and CDR2 is ANQGSEA in the germline V gene. V was clipped by 3 bases and J by 6 bases, with 14 bases between them.

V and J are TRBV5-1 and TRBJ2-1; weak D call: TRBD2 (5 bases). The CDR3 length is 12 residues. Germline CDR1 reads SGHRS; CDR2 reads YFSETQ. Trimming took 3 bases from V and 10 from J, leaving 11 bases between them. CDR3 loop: CASSSRRREQFF. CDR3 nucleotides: TGCGCCAGCAGCTCCCGGAGGAGGGAGCAGTTCTTC.

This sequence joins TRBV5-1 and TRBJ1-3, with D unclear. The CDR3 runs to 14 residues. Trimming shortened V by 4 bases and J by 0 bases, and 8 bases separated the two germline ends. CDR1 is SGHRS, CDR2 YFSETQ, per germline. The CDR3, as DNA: TGCGCCAGCAGCAATGGAGGCTCTGGAAACACCATATATTTT. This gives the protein CASSNGGSGNTIYF.

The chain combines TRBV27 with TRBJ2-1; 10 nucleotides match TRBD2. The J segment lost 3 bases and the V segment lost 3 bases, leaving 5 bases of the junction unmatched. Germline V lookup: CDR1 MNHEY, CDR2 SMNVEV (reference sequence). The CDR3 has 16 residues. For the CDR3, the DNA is TGTGCCAGCAGTTTTGGTAGCGGGAGGTTCTACAATGAGCAGTTCTTC. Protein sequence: CASSFGSGRFYNEQFF.

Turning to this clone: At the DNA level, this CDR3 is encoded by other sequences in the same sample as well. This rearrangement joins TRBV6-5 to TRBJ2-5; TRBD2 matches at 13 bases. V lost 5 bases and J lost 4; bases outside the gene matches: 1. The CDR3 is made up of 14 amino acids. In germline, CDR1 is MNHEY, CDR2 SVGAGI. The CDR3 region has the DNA TGTGCCAGCAGTCGACTAGCGGGAGGAGAGACCCAGTACTTC. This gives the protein CASSRLAGGETQYF.

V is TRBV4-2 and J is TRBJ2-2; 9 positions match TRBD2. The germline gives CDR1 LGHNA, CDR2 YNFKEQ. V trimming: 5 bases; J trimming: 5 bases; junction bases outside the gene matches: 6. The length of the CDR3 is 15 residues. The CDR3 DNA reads TGTGCCAGCAGCGTAGCGGGAGTGGATACCGGGGAGCTGTTTTTT. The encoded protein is CASSVAGVDTGELFF.

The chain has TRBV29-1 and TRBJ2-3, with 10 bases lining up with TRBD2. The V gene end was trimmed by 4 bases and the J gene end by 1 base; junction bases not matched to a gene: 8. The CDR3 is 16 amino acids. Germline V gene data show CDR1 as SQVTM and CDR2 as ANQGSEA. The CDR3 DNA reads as TGCAGCGTTGTCCCTAGCGGGAGTAGGGGCACAGATACGCAGTATTTT. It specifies CSVVPSGSRGTDTQYF.

DNA for the CDR3: TGTGCCAGCAGCCCGGGGGAGGCGGCTGAGCAGTTCTTC. Amino acids: CASSPGEAAEQFF. V is TRBV11-2 and J is TRBJ2-1, with D perhaps matching TRBD2 (6 bases). From germline, CDR1 is SGHAT and CDR2 FQNNGV. The V end lost 5 bases, the J end lost 9 bases, and 14 bases lay between the germline ends. The CDR3 contains 13 residues.

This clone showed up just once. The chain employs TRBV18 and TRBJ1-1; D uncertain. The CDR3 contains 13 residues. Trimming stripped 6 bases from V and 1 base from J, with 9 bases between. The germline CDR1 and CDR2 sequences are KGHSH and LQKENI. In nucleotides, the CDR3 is TGTGCCAGCTCCCTGGGCCCGAACACTGAAGCTTTCTTT. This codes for CASSLGPNTEAFF.

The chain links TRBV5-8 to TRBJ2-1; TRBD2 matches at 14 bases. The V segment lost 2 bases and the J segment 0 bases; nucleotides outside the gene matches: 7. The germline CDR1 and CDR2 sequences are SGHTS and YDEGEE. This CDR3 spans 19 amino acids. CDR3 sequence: CASSLAGTSGRSSYNEQFF. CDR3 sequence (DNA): TGTGCCAGCAGCTTAGCCGGGACTAGCGGGAGAAGCTCCTACAATGAGCAGTTCTTC. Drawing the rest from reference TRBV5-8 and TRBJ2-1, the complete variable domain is EAGVTQSPTHLIKTRGQQATLRCSPISGHTSVYWYQQALGLGLQFLLWYDEGEERNRGNFPPRFSGRQFPNYSSELNVNALELEDSALYLCASSLAGTSGRSSYNEQFFGPGTRLTVL.

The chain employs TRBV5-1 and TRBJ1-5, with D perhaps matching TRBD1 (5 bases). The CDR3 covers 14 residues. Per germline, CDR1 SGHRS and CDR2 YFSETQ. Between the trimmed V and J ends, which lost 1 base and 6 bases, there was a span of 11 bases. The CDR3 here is CASSLNPGGQPQHF. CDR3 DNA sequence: TGCGCCAGCAGCTTGAATCCCGGGGGTCAGCCCCAGCATTTT.

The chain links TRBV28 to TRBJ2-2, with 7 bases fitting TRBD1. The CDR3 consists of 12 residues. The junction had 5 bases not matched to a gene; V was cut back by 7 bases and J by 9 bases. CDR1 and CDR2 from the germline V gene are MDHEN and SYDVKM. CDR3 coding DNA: TGTGCCAGCACCTCGGACAGGCGGGAGCTGTTTTTT. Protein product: CASTSDRRELFF.

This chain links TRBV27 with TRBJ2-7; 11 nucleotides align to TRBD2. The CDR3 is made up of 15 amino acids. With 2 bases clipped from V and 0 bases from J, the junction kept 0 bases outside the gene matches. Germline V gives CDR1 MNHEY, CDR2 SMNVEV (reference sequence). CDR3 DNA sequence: TGTGCCAGCAGTTTAACTAGCGGGAGCTCCTACGAGCAGTACTTC. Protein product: CASSLTSGSSYEQYF.

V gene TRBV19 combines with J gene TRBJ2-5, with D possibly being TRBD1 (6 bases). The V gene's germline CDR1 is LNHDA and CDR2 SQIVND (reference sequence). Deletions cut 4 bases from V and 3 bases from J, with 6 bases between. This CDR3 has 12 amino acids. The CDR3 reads CASSTGEETQYF. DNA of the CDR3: TGTGCCAGTAGTACAGGGGAAGAGACCCAGTACTTC.

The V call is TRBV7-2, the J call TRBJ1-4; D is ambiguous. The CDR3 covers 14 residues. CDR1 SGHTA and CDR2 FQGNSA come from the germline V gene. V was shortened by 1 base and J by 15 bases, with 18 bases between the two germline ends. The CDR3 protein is CASSLGDRSRRVFF. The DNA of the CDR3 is TGTGCCAGCAGCTTAGGCGATAGGTCGCGTCGGGTGTTTTTT.

The chain's CDR3 is CASSLGLSGRAVNEQFF. DNA for the CDR3: TGCGCCAGCAGCTTGGGGCTTAGCGGGAGGGCCGTCAATGAGCAGTTCTTC. This chain connects TRBV5-1 to TRBJ2-1; 11 bases map to TRBD2. V lost 0 bases and J lost 6; bases outside the gene matches: 8. Germline V gene data show CDR1 as SGHRS and CDR2 as YFSETQ. This CDR3 comprises 17 residues. The complete variable domain, with remaining parts taken from reference TRBV5-1 and TRBJ2-1, reads KAGVTQTPRYLIKTRGQQVTLSCSPISGHRSVSWYQQTPGQGLQFLFEYFSETQRNKGNFPGRFSGRQFSNSRSEMNVSTLELGDSALYLCASSLGLSGRAVNEQFFGPGTRLTVL.

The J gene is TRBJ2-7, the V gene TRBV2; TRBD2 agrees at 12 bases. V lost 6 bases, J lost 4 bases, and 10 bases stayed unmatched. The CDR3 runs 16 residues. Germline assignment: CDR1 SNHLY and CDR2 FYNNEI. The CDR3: CASSAPSLAGGYEQYF. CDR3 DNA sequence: TGTGCCAGCAGCGCCCCCTCTCTAGCGGGAGGGTACGAGCAGTACTTC.

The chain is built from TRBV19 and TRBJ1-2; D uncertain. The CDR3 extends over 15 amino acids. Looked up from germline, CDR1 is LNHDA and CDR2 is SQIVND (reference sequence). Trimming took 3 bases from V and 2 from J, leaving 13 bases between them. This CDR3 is CASSILAGPNYGYTF. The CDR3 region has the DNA TGTGCCAGTAGTATTTTGGCAGGCCCAAACTATGGCTACACCTTC.

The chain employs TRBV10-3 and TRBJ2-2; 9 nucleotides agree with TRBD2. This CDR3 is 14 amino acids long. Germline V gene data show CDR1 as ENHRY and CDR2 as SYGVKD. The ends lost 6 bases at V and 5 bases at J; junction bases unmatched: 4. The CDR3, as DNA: TGTGCCATCAGGCGGGAGGGCCGGACCGGGGAGCTGTTTTTT. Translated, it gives CAIRREGRTGELFF.

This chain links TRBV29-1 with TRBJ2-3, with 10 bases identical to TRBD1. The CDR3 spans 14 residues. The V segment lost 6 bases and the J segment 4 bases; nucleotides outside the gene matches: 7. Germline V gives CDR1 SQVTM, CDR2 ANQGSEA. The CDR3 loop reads CSVRDRGSPDTQYF. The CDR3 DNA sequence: TGCAGCGTACGGGACAGGGGATCCCCAGATACGCAGTATTTT.

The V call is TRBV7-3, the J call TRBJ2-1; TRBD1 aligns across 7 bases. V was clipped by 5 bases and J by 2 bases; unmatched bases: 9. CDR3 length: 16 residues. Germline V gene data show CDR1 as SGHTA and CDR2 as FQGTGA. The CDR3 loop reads CASSPSGTETYNEQFF. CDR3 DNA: TGTGCCAGCAGCCCCTCCGGGACAGAGACCTACAATGAGCAGTTCTTC.